Listed below are T cell receptor beta chains from one sample, sequenced in a study of CD8+ T cells in alopecia areata. This table comes from immunoSEQ multiplex PCR, and its TCRdb copy is limited to in-frame clones, with some not included. The sample consists of 130,000 to 150,000 clones, more than 75% of them appearing once. Here the sequenced sample was CD8+ T cells sorted from blood, taken at week 0. All receptors derive from a human donor with alopecia areata. Both conserved end residues are part of each CDR3. The order of the fields is clone size, J gene, D gene, V gene, CDR3 protein, CDR3 DNA. A D gene is named only where the DNA matches it firmly. Some rows mark clone size as missing; the rest say once, few, many or name a class of expanded clone.

clone size: NA; J gene: TRBJ1-1; D gene: NA; V gene: TRBV30; CDR3 protein: CAWSENRENTEAFF; CDR3 DNA: TGTGCCTGGAGTGAGAACAGGGAGAACACTGAAGCTTTCTTT
clone size: NA; J gene: TRBJ2-2; D gene: NA; V gene: TRBV7-2; CDR3 protein: CASSLEVNTGELFF; CDR3 DNA: TGTGCCAGCAGCTTAGAAGTAAACACCGGGGAGCTGTTTTTT
clone size: NA; J gene: TRBJ2-3; D gene: NA; V gene: TRBV6-1; CDR3 protein: CASRGNLRSPDTQYF; CDR3 DNA: TGTGCCAGCAGAGGGAACCTACGTAGCCCAGATACGCAGTATTTT
clone size: NA; J gene: TRBJ2-7; D gene: TRBD1; V gene: TRBV9; CDR3 protein: CASSKGAPSSYEQYF; CDR3 DNA: TGTGCCAGCTCTAAGGGGGCTCCTAGCTCCTACGAGCAGTACTTC
clone size: NA; J gene: TRBJ2-3; D gene: TRBD2; V gene: TRBV29-1; CDR3 protein: CSVEGKTSLVRDTQYF; CDR3 DNA: TGCAGCGTTGAGGGGAAGACTAGCTTGGTTCGGGATACGCAGTATTTT
clone size: NA; J gene: TRBJ1-1; D gene: NA; V gene: TRBV30; CDR3 protein: CAWSEARGAMEAFF; CDR3 DNA: TGTGCCTGGAGTGAGGCCCGGGGGGCGATGGAAGCTTTCTTT
clone size: few; J gene: TRBJ2-7; D gene: NA; V gene: TRBV7-9; CDR3 protein: CASSLITGAGYEQYF; CDR3 DNA: TGTGCCAGCAGCTTAATTACGGGAGCAGGGTACGAGCAGTACTTC
clone size: NA; J gene: TRBJ2-5; D gene: NA; V gene: TRBV4-1; CDR3 protein: CASSQVEGPQETQYF; CDR3 DNA: TGCGCCAGCAGCCAAGTAGAGGGACCCCAGGAGACCCAGTACTTC
clone size: NA; J gene: TRBJ2-3; D gene: NA; V gene: TRBV9; CDR3 protein: CASSGGTITDTQYF; CDR3 DNA: TGTGCCAGCAGCGGCGGGACAATAACAGATACGCAGTATTTT
clone size: few; J gene: TRBJ2-7; D gene: TRBD2; V gene: TRBV29-1; CDR3 protein: CSVALAESSYEQYF; CDR3 DNA: TGCAGCGTTGCCCTAGCGGAAAGCTCCTACGAGCAGTACTTC
clone size: NA; J gene: TRBJ2-7; D gene: TRBD1; V gene: TRBV5-6; CDR3 protein: CASSSDRVSYEQYF; CDR3 DNA: TGTGCCAGCAGCTCCGACAGGGTATCCTACGAGCAGTACTTC
clone size: NA; J gene: TRBJ2-1; D gene: NA; V gene: TRBV27; CDR3 protein: CASSFGADNEQFF; CDR3 DNA: TGTGCCAGCAGTTTTGGGGCTGACAATGAGCAGTTCTTC
clone size: once; J gene: TRBJ1-1; D gene: NA; V gene: TRBV14; CDR3 protein: CASSQVRGAAEAFF; CDR3 DNA: TGTGCCAGCAGCCAAGTGAGGGGTGCCGCTGAAGCTTTCTTT
clone size: NA; J gene: TRBJ1-2; D gene: NA; V gene: TRBV5-8; CDR3 protein: CASSLVGRNYTF; CDR3 DNA: TGTGCCAGCAGCTTGGTCGGCAGAAACTACACCTTC
clone size: NA; J gene: TRBJ2-7; D gene: NA; V gene: TRBV9; CDR3 protein: CASSVGGRTEQYF; CDR3 DNA: TGTGCCAGCAGCGTAGGGGGGCGCACCGAGCAGTACTTC
clone size: NA; J gene: TRBJ2-3; D gene: TRBD2; V gene: TRBV4-1; CDR3 protein: CASSQARGGSQDTQYF; CDR3 DNA: TGCGCCAGCAGCCAAGCGAGGGGCGGGAGTCAAGATACGCAGTATTTT
clone size: NA; J gene: TRBJ2-1; D gene: NA; V gene: TRBV29-1; CDR3 protein: CSVAPTGQGNEQFF; CDR3 DNA: TGCAGCGTTGCCCCTACAGGGCAGGGCAATGAGCAGTTCTTC
clone size: NA; J gene: TRBJ2-1; D gene: NA; V gene: TRBV6-1; CDR3 protein: CASSEPGWSYNEQFF; CDR3 DNA: TGTGCCAGCAGTGAACCAGGGTGGTCCTACAATGAGCAGTTCTTC
clone size: NA; J gene: TRBJ1-1; D gene: NA; V gene: TRBV27; CDR3 protein: CASRHQGRTEAFF; CDR3 DNA: TGTGCCAGCAGACACCAGGGTAGGACTGAAGCTTTCTTT
clone size: NA; J gene: TRBJ2-5; D gene: NA; V gene: TRBV5-1; CDR3 protein: CASSNGETQYF; CDR3 DNA: TGCGCCAGCAGTAACGGGGAGACCCAGTACTTC
clone size: NA; J gene: TRBJ1-1; D gene: NA; V gene: TRBV29-1; CDR3 protein: CSGTLWMYTEAFF; CDR3 DNA: TGCAGCGGGACATTGTGGATGTACACTGAAGCTTTCTTT
clone size: NA; J gene: TRBJ1-1; D gene: NA; V gene: TRBV7-9; CDR3 protein: CASSLAPGFTNTEAFF; CDR3 DNA: TGTGCCAGCAGCTTAGCGCCGGGATTTACGAACACTGAAGCTTTCTTT
clone size: NA; J gene: TRBJ2-5; D gene: TRBD1; V gene: TRBV27; CDR3 protein: CASSLGRGLETQYF; CDR3 DNA: TGTGCCAGCAGTTTAGGCAGGGGGCTAGAGACCCAGTACTTC
clone size: NA; J gene: TRBJ2-5; D gene: TRBD2; V gene: TRBV6-5; CDR3 protein: CASSYQGLEKETQYF; CDR3 DNA: TGTGCCAGCAGTTACCAGGGACTAGAGAAAGAGACCCAGTACTTC
clone size: NA; J gene: TRBJ2-7; D gene: NA; V gene: TRBV15; CDR3 protein: CATSRERQQFPYEQYF; CDR3 DNA: TGTGCCACCAGCAGAGAGAGACAGCAGTTTCCCTACGAGCAGTACTTC
clone size: NA; J gene: TRBJ1-1; D gene: TRBD1; V gene: TRBV7-8; CDR3 protein: CASSLQPGTGAEAFF; CDR3 DNA: TGTGCCAGCAGCTTACAGCCCGGGACAGGGGCTGAAGCTTTCTTT
clone size: NA; J gene: TRBJ2-5; D gene: NA; V gene: TRBV27; CDR3 protein: CASSLGPRGETQYF; CDR3 DNA: TGTGCCAGCAGTTTAGGGCCCCGGGGGGAGACCCAGTACTTC
clone size: NA; J gene: TRBJ2-7; D gene: NA; V gene: TRBV7-9; CDR3 protein: CASSSDSLSYEQYF; CDR3 DNA: TGTGCCAGCAGCTCCGACAGTCTGTCCTACGAGCAGTACTTC
clone size: NA; J gene: TRBJ2-3; D gene: NA; V gene: TRBV5-6; CDR3 protein: CASSLAGADTQYF; CDR3 DNA: TGTGCCAGCAGCTTGGCGGGAGCAGATACGCAGTATTTT
clone size: few; J gene: TRBJ2-1; D gene: TRBD2; V gene: TRBV7-2; CDR3 protein: CASSLASASGANEQFF; CDR3 DNA: TGTGCCAGCAGCTTAGCGTCGGCTAGCGGGGCAAATGAGCAGTTCTTC
clone size: NA; J gene: TRBJ1-1; D gene: NA; V gene: TRBV11-2; CDR3 protein: CASSSGTITEAFF; CDR3 DNA: TGTGCCAGCAGCTCCGGGACCATCACTGAAGCTTTCTTT
clone size: NA; J gene: TRBJ2-1; D gene: NA; V gene: TRBV30; CDR3 protein: CAWSVASNEQFF; CDR3 DNA: TGTGCCTGGAGTGTAGCATCCAATGAGCAGTTCTTC
clone size: NA; J gene: TRBJ2-5; D gene: TRBD2; V gene: TRBV5-1; CDR3 protein: CASSAGLAGGETQYF; CDR3 DNA: TGCGCCAGCAGCGCGGGACTAGCGGGAGGAGAGACCCAGTACTTC
clone size: few; J gene: TRBJ2-5; D gene: NA; V gene: TRBV27; CDR3 protein: CASSSSPGHPDQYF; CDR3 DNA: TGTGCCAGCAGTTCCTCCCCGGGACACCCGGACCAGTACTTC
clone size: NA; J gene: TRBJ1-1; D gene: NA; V gene: TRBV30; CDR3 protein: CAWVLPATSGADTEAFF; CDR3 DNA: TGTGCCTGGGTCTTACCTGCTACCTCAGGGGCGGACACTGAAGCTTTCTTT
clone size: NA; J gene: TRBJ2-7; D gene: NA; V gene: TRBV18; CDR3 protein: CASSPPAASYEQYF; CDR3 DNA: TGTGCCAGCTCACCACCGGCAGCTTCCTACGAGCAGTACTTC
clone size: NA; J gene: TRBJ2-1; D gene: NA; V gene: TRBV5-4; CDR3 protein: CASSRDGSYNEQFF; CDR3 DNA: TGTGCCAGCAGCCGGGACGGCTCCTACAATGAGCAGTTCTTC
clone size: NA; J gene: TRBJ1-5; D gene: NA; V gene: TRBV11-2; CDR3 protein: CASSLGSGGTQHF; CDR3 DNA: TGTGCCAGCAGCTTAGGATCTGGTGGGACCCAGCATTTT
clone size: once; J gene: TRBJ2-7; D gene: NA; V gene: TRBV27; CDR3 protein: CASRYTLTSEQYF; CDR3 DNA: TGTGCCAGCAGATATACCTTGACCAGCGAGCAGTACTTC
clone size: NA; J gene: TRBJ2-7; D gene: TRBD2; V gene: TRBV5-4; CDR3 protein: CASSPGTSGTYEQYF; CDR3 DNA: TGTGCCAGCAGTCCCGGGACTAGCGGTACCTACGAGCAGTACTTC
clone size: NA; J gene: TRBJ2-1; D gene: TRBD1; V gene: TRBV6-4; CDR3 protein: CASSQGVGSYNEQFF; CDR3 DNA: TGTGCCAGCAGTCAGGGGGTGGGAAGCTACAATGAGCAGTTCTTC
clone size: few; J gene: TRBJ2-1; D gene: NA; V gene: TRBV29-1; CDR3 protein: CSVDPGLARSYNEQFF; CDR3 DNA: TGCAGCGTTGACCCCGGGCTAGCGCGGTCTTACAATGAGCAGTTCTTC
clone size: NA; J gene: TRBJ2-1; D gene: NA; V gene: TRBV7-6; CDR3 protein: CASSPWTKEEQFF; CDR3 DNA: TGTGCCAGCAGCCCCTGGACCAAGGAGGAGCAGTTCTTC
clone size: NA; J gene: TRBJ2-7; D gene: NA; V gene: TRBV7-9; CDR3 protein: CASSLVTEQYF; CDR3 DNA: TGTGCCAGCAGCTTAGTTACCGAGCAGTACTTC
clone size: NA; J gene: TRBJ2-7; D gene: NA; V gene: TRBV7-6; CDR3 protein: CAGSYEQYF; CDR3 DNA: TGTGCCGGCTCCTACGAGCAGTACTTC
clone size: few; J gene: TRBJ2-3; D gene: NA; V gene: TRBV2; CDR3 protein: CASPGKESGTQYF; CDR3 DNA: TGTGCCAGCCCGGGAAAGGAGTCGGGTACGCAGTATTTT
clone size: NA; J gene: TRBJ2-1; D gene: NA; V gene: TRBV27; CDR3 protein: CASSLADGYNEQFF; CDR3 DNA: TGTGCCAGCAGTTTAGCCGACGGATACAATGAGCAGTTCTTC
clone size: NA; J gene: TRBJ2-1; D gene: NA; V gene: TRBV29-1; CDR3 protein: CSVDFAQEFF; CDR3 DNA: TGCAGCGTTGACTTTGCCCAGGAGTTCTTC
clone size: NA; J gene: TRBJ2-3; D gene: NA; V gene: TRBV7-9; CDR3 protein: CASSQARGHRVSTDTQYF; CDR3 DNA: TGTGCCAGCAGCCAAGCCCGGGGCCACCGGGTGAGCACAGATACGCAGTATTTT
clone size: NA; J gene: TRBJ2-6; D gene: NA; V gene: TRBV18; CDR3 protein: CASSPPVHSGANVLTF; CDR3 DNA: TGTGCCAGCTCACCACCGGTCCACTCTGGGGCCAACGTCCTGACTTTC
clone size: NA; J gene: TRBJ2-1; D gene: TRBD2; V gene: TRBV4-1; CDR3 protein: CASSPETSGAYNEQFF; CDR3 DNA: TGCGCCAGCAGCCCTGAGACTAGCGGGGCCTACAATGAGCAGTTCTTC
clone size: NA; J gene: TRBJ2-4; D gene: TRBD2; V gene: TRBV5-6; CDR3 protein: CASSEGGGAKNIQYF; CDR3 DNA: TGTGCCAGCTCGGAGGGCGGGGGAGCCAAAAACATTCAGTACTTC
clone size: few; J gene: TRBJ2-2; D gene: NA; V gene: TRBV6-4; CDR3 protein: CASSESVDSTGELFF; CDR3 DNA: TGTGCCAGCAGTGAAAGTGTAGATTCCACCGGGGAGCTGTTTTTT
clone size: NA; J gene: TRBJ2-1; D gene: NA; V gene: TRBV27; CDR3 protein: CASSFGADDNEQFF; CDR3 DNA: TGTGCCAGCAGTTTCGGAGCAGATGACAATGAGCAGTTCTTC
clone size: NA; J gene: TRBJ2-7; D gene: NA; V gene: TRBV27; CDR3 protein: CASSWGPYEQYF; CDR3 DNA: TGTGCCAGCAGTTGGGGGCCCTACGAGCAGTACTTC
clone size: NA; J gene: TRBJ2-1; D gene: TRBD1; V gene: TRBV9; CDR3 protein: CASTTGTVNRNEQFF; CDR3 DNA: TGTGCCAGCACAACAGGGACAGTTAATAGGAATGAGCAGTTCTTC
clone size: NA; J gene: TRBJ1-4; D gene: TRBD1; V gene: TRBV7-9; CDR3 protein: CASKGDSDTTNEKLFF; CDR3 DNA: TGTGCCAGCAAGGGGGACAGCGATACAACTAATGAAAAACTGTTTTTT
clone size: NA; J gene: TRBJ1-2; D gene: NA; V gene: TRBV29-1; CDR3 protein: CSVEAAGYGNYGYTF; CDR3 DNA: TGCAGCGTTGAAGCTGCTGGTTACGGAAACTATGGCTACACCTTC
clone size: NA; J gene: TRBJ2-1; D gene: NA; V gene: TRBV27; CDR3 protein: CASSFYGREQFF; CDR3 DNA: TGTGCCAGCAGTTTTTACGGAAGAGAGCAGTTCTTC
clone size: NA; J gene: TRBJ2-1; D gene: NA; V gene: TRBV5-1; CDR3 protein: CASSLHQGSYNEQFF; CDR3 DNA: TGCGCCAGCAGCTTGCATCAGGGGAGTTACAATGAGCAGTTCTTC